The next 21 T cell receptor beta chains were all read from a single sample in a study of cytomegalovirus exposure and HLA in healthy donors. Primers: 60 Vbeta forward and 13 Jbeta reverse. The repertoire was sequenced with immunoSEQ multiplex PCR; TCRdb's copy has only in-frame clones and lacks some. The repertoire holds 55,000 to 75,000 clones, with about 69% as singletons. Sequenced sample: PBMCs. The origin of the receptors is a young man in good health and CMV-seropositive.

This sequence joins TRBV9 and TRBJ2-1; a possible D gene is TRBD1 (5 bases). The CDR3 is made up of 15 amino acids. Germline V gene lookup returns CDR1 SGDLS and CDR2 YYNGEE. The germline V and J ends were trimmed by 1 base and 7 bases, with 15 bases remaining between them. The CDR3 nucleotides read TGTGCCAGCAGCGTATCGGCAGGGCGGATTAATGAGCAGTTCTTC. This codes for CASSVSAGRINEQFF.

This sequence joins TRBV30 and TRBJ1-3, with 8 bases lining up with TRBD1. Per germline, CDR1 GTSNPN and CDR2 SVGIG (reference sequence). This CDR3 region has 19 residues. V lost 1 base and J lost 4; bases outside the gene matches: 18. CDR3 DNA sequence: TGTGCCTGGAGTGCGGGTAGAGGACAGGGCCCGCTCTTGGGAAACACCATATATTTT. This translates into CAWSAGRGQGPLLGNTIYF.

The V gene is TRBV6-6, the J gene TRBJ1-1; the match to TRBD1 covers 7 bases. The germline CDR1 and CDR2 sequences are MNHNY and SVGAGI (reference sequence). CDR3 length equals 15 residues. With 0 bases clipped from V and 4 bases from J, the junction kept 5 bases outside the gene matches. CDR3 region: CASSYSTGSGTEAFF. The CDR3 coding sequence is TGTGCCAGCAGTTACTCGACAGGGTCTGGCACTGAAGCTTTCTTT.

Notes on this clone: The junction and the germline gene differ at one end; a read error may be behind it. The genes are TRBV7-7 and TRBJ2-1; D is possibly TRBD1 (5 bases). The CDR3 has 15 amino acids. Germline loops: CDR1 SSHAT, CDR2 FNYEAQ (reference sequence). CDR3 in amino acids: CASSLGRQIYNEQFF. The CDR3 coding sequence is TGTGCTAGCAGCTTAGGCCGACAGATCTACAATGAGCAGTTCTTC.

The genes are TRBV21-1 and TRBJ1-5. TRBV21-1 is termed a pseudogene. The CDR3 runs to 15 residues. The CDR3 DNA reads TGTGCCAGCAGCAGGGGAGGGACGGGGAGTCAGCCCCAGCATTTT. Protein sequence: CASSRGGTGSQPQHF.

The J gene is TRBJ2-5, the V gene TRBV18, with D uncertain. This CDR3 has 13 residues. Trimming cost V 5 bases and J 2 bases, with 9 bases left between them. CDR1 KGHSH and CDR2 LQKENI come from the germline V gene. CDR3: CASSARLQETQYF. The CDR3 DNA sequence: TGTGCCAGCTCAGCCCGGTTACAAGAGACCCAGTACTTC.

V usage is TRBV9 and J usage is TRBJ1-3; the D is unclear. This CDR3 is built from 15 residues. The germline CDR1 and CDR2 sequences are SGDLS and YYNGEE. V was shortened by 0 bases and J by 5 bases, with 12 bases between the two germline ends. This CDR3 is CASSVVGGGRNTIYF. The CDR3 nucleotides read TGTGCCAGCAGCGTAGTGGGCGGAGGGCGAAACACCATATATTTT. Full variable domain (rest looked up from reference TRBV9 and TRBJ1-3): DSGVTQTPKHLITATGQRVTLRCSPRSGDLSVYWYQQSLDQGLQFLIQYYNGEERAKGNILERFSAQQFPDLHSELNLSSLELGDSALYFCASSVVGGGRNTIYFGEGSWLTVV.

This clone has only a few counts. The genes are TRBV19 and TRBJ2-1, with D possibly matching TRBD1 (5 bases). V was trimmed by 0 bases and J by 1 base, leaving 16 bases between them. Germline-derived CDR1 and CDR2 are LNHDA and SQIVND (reference sequence). This CDR3 comprises 18 residues. Written as DNA, the CDR3 is TGTGCCAGTAGTATAGATCAAGGGGCCACTACATCCTACAATGAGCAGTTCTTC. This codes for CASSIDQGATTSYNEQFF.

This clone was counted once. This chain links TRBV7-3 with TRBJ2-1; TRBD2 matches at 12 bases. CDR1 is SGHTA, CDR2 FQGTGA, per germline. J gave up 10 bases and V 3 bases, and 7 bases lay outside the gene matches. The CDR3 runs to 15 residues. For the CDR3, the DNA is TGTGCCAGCAGCTTTACTAGCGGGGGGTCTCGGGAGCAGTTCTTC. It yields the protein CASSFTSGGSREQFF. Complete variable domain (other parts from reference TRBV7-3 and TRBJ2-1): GAGVSQTPSNKVTEKGKYVELRCDPISGHTALYWYRQSLGQGPEFLIYFQGTGAADDSGLPNDRFFAVRPEGSVSTLKIQRTERGDSAVYLCASSFTSGGSREQFFGPGTRLTVL.

CDR3 DNA sequence: TGTGCCAGCAGCACAACCGGGACAGTTTCACCCCTCCACTTT. It yields the protein CASSTTGTVSPLHF. This chain uses TRBV25-1 with TRBJ1-6; 7 positions agree with TRBD1. CDR1 MGHDK and CDR2 SYGVNS come from the germline V gene. V lost 6 bases to trimming and J lost 9 bases; unmatched junction nucleotides: 8. This CDR3 has 14 residues.

CDR3 protein: CASSGVRDRDWYEQYF. The CDR3 DNA reads TGTGCCAGCAGCGGGGTCCGGGACAGAGATTGGTACGAGCAGTACTTC. The chain has TRBV13 and TRBJ2-7; 7 bases align to TRBD1. Germline values: CDR1 PRHDT, CDR2 FYEKMQ (reference sequence). This CDR3 is built from 16 residues. V was pared by 5 bases and J by 4 bases, with 14 bases of the junction left unmatched.

The chain couples TRBV7-9 to TRBJ2-5; TRBD2 is a possible D gene (6 bases). CDR3 length equals 13 residues. V was pared by 3 bases and J by 4 bases, with 9 bases between. The germline CDR1 and CDR2 sequences are SEHNR and FQNEAQ (reference sequence). Here the CDR3 reads CASSFRGGETQYF. The CDR3 nucleotides are TGTGCCAGCAGCTTCCGGGGAGGAGAGACCCAGTACTTC.

The V gene is TRBV10-3, the J gene TRBJ1-2; TRBD1 is a possible D gene (6 bases). V was shortened by 2 bases and J by 4 bases, with 11 bases between the two germline ends. Germline CDR1 and CDR2: ENHRY and SYGVKD. There are 14 residues in the CDR3. CDR3 protein: CAISEEAGAYGYTF. In DNA, the CDR3 is TGTGCCATCAGTGAGGAGGCAGGGGCCTATGGCTACACCTTC.

This clone occurred once. V and J are TRBV7-9 and TRBJ2-7, with TRBD2 matching 7 bases. J was trimmed by 6 bases and V by 0 bases; bases with no gene match: 11. The CDR3 spans 16 residues. Germline CDR1 is SEHNR and CDR2 is FQNEAQ (reference sequence). CDR3 DNA sequence: TGTGCCAGCAGCTTAGCGCGGGGAGGGACTGGTTCCGAGCAGTACTTC. Translation: CASSLARGGTGSEQYF. Full variable domain (rest looked up from reference TRBV7-9 and TRBJ2-7): DTGVSQNPRHKITKRGQNVTFRCDPISEHNRLYWYRQTLGQGPEFLTYFQNEAQLEKSRLLSDRFSAERPKGSFSTLEIQRTEQGDSAMYLCASSLARGGTGSEQYFGPGTRLTVT.

The V call is TRBV28, the J call TRBJ1-2, with D perhaps matching TRBD1 (6 bases). The germline gives CDR1 MDHEN, CDR2 SYDVKM. Between the trimmed V and J ends, which lost 3 bases and 4 bases, there was a span of 18 bases. The CDR3 length is 16 residues. CDR3 nucleotides: TGTGCCAGCAGTTTGTCAGGGGATTTGGTGAGCTATGGCTACACCTTC. This translates into CASSLSGDLVSYGYTF.

The rearrangement uses TRBV5-4 and TRBJ2-1; 12 positions match TRBD1. Losses at the gene ends were 4 bases for V and 8 bases for J; bases not matched to a gene: 7. The germline CDR1 and CDR2 sequences are SGHNT and YYREEE (reference sequence). The CDR3 has 15 amino acids. CDR3 loop: CASSHGTGGVYEQFF. CDR3 DNA: TGTGCCAGCAGCCACGGGACAGGGGGCGTATATGAGCAGTTCTTC. Filled out from reference TRBV5-4 and TRBJ2-1, the complete variable domain reads ETGVTQSPTHLIKTRGQQVTLRCSSQSGHNTVSWYQQALGQGPQFIFQYYREEENGRGNFPPRFSGLQFPNYSSELNVNALELDDSALYLCASSHGTGGVYEQFFGPGTRLTVL.

V usage is TRBV4-3 and J usage is TRBJ1-2, with D perhaps matching TRBD1 (5 bases). This CDR3 spans 14 amino acids. Germline loops: CDR1 LGHNA, CDR2 YSLEER. Deletions cut 3 bases from V and 8 bases from J, with 16 bases between. The CDR3 DNA is TGCGCCAGCAGCCAGCGAACGGGACTGCCCGGCTACACCTTC. Its translation is CASSQRTGLPGYTF.

This sequence joins TRBV9 and TRBJ2-7, with TRBD2 matching 10 bases. The CDR3 sequence is 15 residues long. Germline V CDR1 and CDR2: SGDLS, YYNGEE. V trimming: 4 bases; J trimming: 3 bases; junction bases outside the gene matches: 7. This CDR3 is CASSLGERGGYEQYF. As DNA, the CDR3 is TGTGCCAGCAGCCTCGGCGAGCGGGGGGGCTACGAGCAGTACTTC.

The chain uses TRBV11-1 and TRBJ1-6; TRBD1 aligns across 8 bases. Looked up from germline, CDR1 is SGHAT and CDR2 is FQDESV (reference sequence). V trimming: 4 bases; J trimming: 3 bases; junction bases outside the gene matches: 2. The CDR3 is made up of 15 amino acids. The CDR3 loop is CASSSGTGYNSPLHF. CDR3 DNA sequence: TGTGCCAGCAGCTCCGGGACAGGCTATAATTCACCCCTCCACTTT.

As concerns this clone: Its ends do not fully match the called genes, so a read error is possible. This rearrangement joins TRBV7-9 to TRBJ2-7; D may be TRBD2 (5 bases). The CDR3 sequence is 15 residues long. Germline CDR1 is SEHNR and CDR2 is FQNEAQ (reference sequence). CDR3 sequence: CSSSLVRGYSYEQYF. The CDR3 coding sequence is TGTTCCAGCAGCTTAGTTCGGGGATACTCCTACGAGCAGTACTTC. Looking up the rest from reference TRBV7-9 and TRBJ2-7 gives the full variable domain: DTGVSQNPRHKITKRGQNVTFRCDPISEHNRLYWYRQTLGQGPEFLTYFQNEAQLEKSRLLSDRFSAERPKGSFSTLEIQRTEQGDSAMYLCSSSLVRGYSYEQYFGPGTRLTVT.

The V call is TRBV5-5, the J call TRBJ1-5; possibly TRBD1 for D (5 bases). The V gene lost 1 base and the J gene lost 4 bases, with 18 bases spanning the gap. CDR1 SGHKS and CDR2 YYEKEE come from the germline V gene (reference sequence). This CDR3 contains 17 residues. CDR3 DNA: TGTGCCAGCAGCTTGTCAGTGATAGGGGCAAGGAATCAGCCCCAGCATTTT. It is translated as CASSLSVIGARNQPQHF.